The 5 T cell receptor beta chains listed next were all sequenced from one sample in a study of shared clonotypes between healthy human individuals. Libraries were prepared by immunoSEQ multiplex PCR; TCRdb keeps only in-frame clonotypes and omits some of them. The sample contains approximately 1,500,000 clones, 95% to 99% of which appear only once. What was sequenced was naive CD4+ T cells sorted from blood. Described subset: CD45RA+ positively selected. These receptors were taken from a man younger than 40 in good health.

The chain combines TRBV6-5 with TRBJ2-7, with 7 positions matching TRBD2. The CDR3 runs to 13 residues. The junction had 2 bases not matched to a gene; V was cut back by 0 bases and J by 6 bases. Germline CDR1 is MNHEY and CDR2 is SVGAGI. CDR3 residues: CASSYSWEGEQYF. Written as DNA, the CDR3 is TGTGCCAGCAGTTACTCCTGGGAGGGCGAGCAGTACTTC.

V gene TRBV5-4 combines with J gene TRBJ1-5; 8 positions agree with TRBD1. Germline V gene data show CDR1 as SGHNT and CDR2 as YYREEE (reference sequence). V lost 4 bases, J lost 4 bases, and 4 bases stayed unmatched. This CDR3 has 14 amino acids. The CDR3 DNA follows: TGTGCCAGCAGCATGGACAGGGAAAATCAGCCCCAGCATTTT. Its protein is CASSMDRENQPQHF.

The chain joins TRBV19 to TRBJ1-5; D is unclear. Between the trimmed V and J ends, which lost 6 bases and 0 bases, there was a span of 9 bases. The germline V gene encodes CDR1 LNHDA and CDR2 SQIVND (reference sequence). The CDR3 loop spans 14 amino acids. CDR3 amino acids: CASRGRASNQPQHF. The CDR3 DNA is TGTGCCAGTAGAGGGAGGGCTAGCAATCAGCCCCAGCATTTT.

The chain joins TRBV7-2 to TRBJ2-3; D remains ambiguous. Trimming left V 5 bases short and J 6 bases short, with 9 bases between. Germline CDR1 is SGHTA and CDR2 is FQGNSA. The CDR3 contains 12 residues. The CDR3, as DNA: TGTGCCAGCAGCCCATATGCGGATACGCAGTATTTT. Protein product: CASSPYADTQYF.

This CDR3 is CASSLTEGGHTEAFF. The CDR3 nucleotides read TGTGCCAGCAGCTTAACGGAGGGGGGACACACTGAAGCTTTCTTT. This sequence joins TRBV7-3 and TRBJ1-1, with D tentatively TRBD1 (6 bases). The CDR3 consists of 15 residues. Trimming stripped 0 bases from V and 3 bases from J, with 11 bases between. Germline V gene data show CDR1 as SGHTA and CDR2 as FQGTGA.